The rows below give T cell receptor beta chains drawn from one sample of a study of PD-1 blockade in classical Hodgkin lymphoma. Clones were sequenced by immunoSEQ multiplex PCR, and TCRdb holds only the in-frame ones, with some missing. Here the sample spans around 19,000 clones, 73% being singletons. Sequenced material: peripheral blood mononuclear cells (PBMCs), taken before the second cycle of nivolumab. The receptors here all came from a human donor with classical Hodgkin lymphoma. CDR3s include the opening cysteine and the closing phenylalanine or tryptophan. The D gene is left open where the match is weak. Not every row has a clone size; where given, it reads once, few, many or a size class.

clone size	D gene	V gene	J gene	CDR3 protein	CDR3 DNA
NA	NA	TRBV10-2	TRBJ1-3	CASSGAGAGNTIYF	TGCGCCAGCAGTGGAGCGGGGGCCGGAAACACCATATATTTT
NA	NA	TRBV5-1	TRBJ1-1	CASSSRQLNTEAFF	TGCGCCAGCAGCTCCCGACAATTGAACACTGAAGCTTTCTTT
NA	NA	TRBV25-1	TRBJ2-1	CASSAFWATSSYNEQFF	TGTGCCAGCAGTGCATTCTGGGCCACGAGCTCCTACAATGAGCAGTTCTTC
NA	NA	TRBV10-3	TRBJ2-3	CAISGLVGADTQYF	TGTGCCATCAGTGGACTAGTAGGGGCAGATACGCAGTATTTT
NA	TRBD2	TRBV27	TRBJ2-1	CASSPTGTSGRLDEQFF	TGTGCCAGCAGTCCCACCGGGACTAGCGGGAGGCTCGATGAGCAGTTCTTC
NA	NA	TRBV12-5	TRBJ1-1	CASGLSGGTAVAFF	TGTGCTAGTGGTTTGTCGGGGGGGACCGCCGTAGCTTTCTTT
NA	NA	TRBV5-1	TRBJ2-7	CASSLVSTSYEQYF	TGCGCCAGCAGCTTGGTTTCAACATCCTACGAGCAGTACTTC
NA	NA	TRBV11-2	TRBJ2-5	CASSSGQLVRDQETQYF	TGTGCCAGCAGCTCCGGACAGCTGGTGAGGGACCAAGAGACCCAGTACTTC
NA	NA	TRBV9	TRBJ2-2	CASSAGSNTGELFF	TGTGCCAGCAGCGCTGGGAGTAACACCGGGGAGCTGTTTTTT
NA	NA	TRBV11-2	TRBJ1-1	CASSSWDQNTEAFF	TGTGCCAGCAGCTCCTGGGACCAGAACACTGAAGCTTTCTTT
NA	TRBD2	TRBV25-1	TRBJ2-7	CASSDPTSGRAYEQYF	TGTGCCAGCAGTGATCCGACTAGCGGGAGGGCCTACGAGCAGTACTTC
NA	NA	TRBV6-6	TRBJ2-6	CASRMSSGANVLTF	TGTGCCAGCAGGATGAGCTCTGGGGCCAACGTCCTGACTTTC
NA	TRBD2	TRBV4-2	TRBJ2-3	CASSHRVGVGASGDTDTQYF	TGTGCCAGCAGCCATCGGGTTGGGGTGGGTGCTAGCGGAGACACAGATACGCAGTATTTT
NA	NA	TRBV29-1	TRBJ2-3	CSGSVSGDTQYF	TGCAGCGGTAGCGTCTCGGGAGATACGCAGTATTTT
NA	TRBD1	TRBV4-1	TRBJ2-7	CASSQDFGTAYEQYF	TGCGCCAGCAGCCAAGATTTCGGGACAGCCTACGAGCAGTACTTC
NA	NA	TRBV20-1	TRBJ1-2	CSARSGYGYTF	TGCAGTGCTAGGTCCGGTTACGGCTACACCTTC
NA	NA	TRBV19	TRBJ1-2	CASAGSVGYTF	TGTGCCAGCGCAGGGTCTGTAGGCTACACCTTC
few	NA	TRBV12-5	TRBJ2-2	CASGLVGSVNTGELFF	TGTGCTAGTGGTTTGGTGGGCAGCGTAAACACCGGGGAGCTGTTTTTT